These T cell receptor beta chains were read from a single sample in a study of control samples from healthy donors and cancer patients. Produced via immunoSEQ multiplex PCR; TCRdb's table is partial and in-frame only. This sample has over 100,000 clones; roughly nine tenths occur once, and the top ten carry under 4.5%. The sequencing input was blood. The receptors stem from a human donor in good health. The donor label of this sample is uncertain. Both conserved end residues are trimmed from each CDR3. Fields, in order: V gene, CDR3 protein.

TRBV7-9,ASSRRGLGDTQY
TRBV30,AWAEEGIRDFSGNTIY
TRBV2,ASSLRPTNEKLF
TRBV4-2,ASSQDRLAGDTNTGELF
TRBV28,ASTKTGDRSPLH
TRBV5-1,ASSLDRGRGEKLF
TRBV11-2,ASSLGPGGDYGYT
TRBV19,ASSIGDRPVSPEAF
TRBV10-3,AIRQGPNTGELF
TRBV30,ARSGGIGYNEQF
TRBV4-2,ASSQDRQGLPYEQY
TRBV28,ATARVEAF
TRBV4-1,ASSPPGGGKANYGYT
TRBV30,AWSVQAAGDTQY
TRBV7-2,ASSLTGTGAHTGELF
TRBV28,ASRSDRVPGNTIY
TRBV30,AWTHESSGNTIY
TRBV5-1,ASSPDKQGSNEQF
TRBV6-2/TRBV6-3,ASSYFAGMRFGENIQY
TRBV9,ASSVGLGEVNGYT
TRBV3-1/TRBV3-2,ASSEEGSRTEAF
TRBV6-6,ASSQGLAGGNEQF
TRBV12-5,ASGWGDRADGYT
TRBV28,ASRGQGNTEAF
TRBV27,ASSPGQSFQRYGYT
TRBV7-8,ASSQLGVTFNSPLH